What follows are 16 T cell receptor beta chains derived from one specimen sequenced in a study of T cells after yellow fever vaccination. TCRdb analysed the 5' RACE reads with MiXCR anew, one entry per CDR3 protein. The data show under 600,000 distinct CDR3 sequences, just over 20% seen once. The sample in question was PBMCs, obtained about 21 days after the first yellow fever vaccination. All receptors derive from a man between 18 and 35 years old who received the YFV17D yellow fever vaccine.

The chain combines TRBV29-1 with TRBJ1-4; D is undetermined. V lost 7 bases and J lost 0, with 12 bases in between. There are 14 residues in the CDR3. The germline V gene has CDR1 SQVTM and CDR2 ANQGSEA. The CDR3 protein is CSASRASTNEKLFF. CDR3 in DNA: TGCAGCGCCTCACGAGCGTCAACTAATGAAAAACTGTTTTTT.

The chain employs TRBV20-1 and TRBJ2-1; D might be TRBD1 (5 bases). Germline CDR1 reads DFQATT; CDR2 reads SNEGSKA (reference sequence). The CDR3 contains 11 residues. The V end was cut by 7 bases, the J end by 8 bases, with 12 bases between. The CDR3 region is CSGLGLDEQFF. CDR3 DNA: TGCAGTGGGTTGGGGCTCGATGAGCAGTTCTTC.

The chain employs TRBV5-1 and TRBJ1-1, with 8 bases fitting TRBD1. Per the germline V gene, CDR1 is SGHRS and CDR2 is YFSETQ. Unmatched junction bases numbered 14, after V lost 2 bases and J lost 8 bases. The CDR3 extends over 16 amino acids. The CDR3 DNA sequence: TGCGCCAGCAGCTTATCCAGGGGGCGCAACGTTATGGAAGCTTTCTTT. Its translation is CASSLSRGRNVMEAFF.

This chain joins TRBV20-1 and TRBJ1-2; the match to TRBD1 covers 8 bases. Trimming cost V 0 bases and J 5 bases; bases outside gene matches: 8. The CDR3 has 15 residues. Per germline, CDR1 DFQATT and CDR2 SNEGSKA (reference sequence). As DNA, the CDR3 is TGCAGTGCTAGAGAAGCTAACAGGGGGGGATATGGCTACACCTTC. Translated: CSAREANRGGYGYTF.

The rearrangement joins TRBV7-2 to TRBJ2-3, with 9 bases identical to TRBD1. The J segment lost 1 base and the V segment lost 4 bases, leaving 6 bases of the junction unmatched. This CDR3 has 16 residues. Per germline, CDR1 SGHTA and CDR2 FQGNSA. CDR3 loop: CASSSRRDRGTDTQYF. The CDR3 bases are TGTGCCAGCAGCTCCCGTCGGGACAGGGGCACAGATACGCAGTATTTT. The full variable domain, rest sourced from reference TRBV7-2 and TRBJ2-3, is GAGVSQSPSNKVTEKGKDVELRCDPISGHTALYWYRQSLGQGLEFLIYFQGNSAPDKSGLPSDRFSAERTGGSVSTLTIQRTQQEDSAVYLCASSSRRDRGTDTQYFGPGTRLTVL.

This clonotype came up a few times. The chain is built from TRBV4-1 and TRBJ2-2; 8 bases line up with TRBD2. V lost 4 bases to trimming and J lost 1 base; unmatched junction nucleotides: 14. Germline CDR1 is MGHRA and CDR2 is YSYEKL. This CDR3 is 19 amino acids long. The CDR3: CASSPWARAGGKNTGELFF. The CDR3 nucleotides read TGCGCCAGCAGCCCTTGGGCTCGGGCGGGGGGAAAGAACACCGGGGAGCTGTTTTTT.

This clonotype has ten or more counts. The J gene is TRBJ2-5, the V gene TRBV29-1; no reliable D call. With 7 bases removed from V and 4 bases from J, the gap between germline ends came to 13 bases. Germline-derived CDR1 and CDR2 are SQVTM and ANQGSEA. The CDR3 spans 12 residues. CDR3 amino acids: CSAEVQRETQYF. The CDR3 DNA is TGCAGCGCAGAGGTGCAGAGAGAGACCCAGTACTTC.

This clonotype was seen a handful of times. The V and J genes are TRBV6-1 and TRBJ2-7; D assignment may be TRBD1 or TRBD2 (5 bases each). CDR1 is MNHNS, CDR2 SASEGT, per germline. V lost 6 bases to trimming and J lost 3 bases, with 18 bases between them. The CDR3 runs to 15 residues. The CDR3 sequence is CASSRYGAGNYEQYF. CDR3 coding DNA: TGTGCCAGCAGCCGTTACGGGGCAGGGAACTACGAGCAGTACTTC.

This chain joins TRBV11-2 and TRBJ2-7; D remains unclear. The CDR3 loop spans 14 amino acids. Germline CDR1 SGHAT, CDR2 FQNNGV. The V gene lost 0 bases and the J gene lost 0 bases, with 6 bases spanning the gap. CDR3 region: CASSLEGFSYEQYF. The DNA for the CDR3 is TGTGCCAGCAGCTTAGAGGGCTTCTCCTACGAGCAGTACTTC.

J is TRBJ2-3 and V is TRBV14; a weak D match, TRBD1 (6 bases). The germline gives CDR1 SGHDN, CDR2 FVKESK. Between the trimmed V and J ends, which lost 4 bases and 6 bases, there was a span of 17 bases. CDR3 length: 15 residues. CDR3 sequence: CASSPRGGDWDTQYF. CDR3 bases: TGTGCCAGCAGCCCCAGAGGGGGAGATTGGGATACGCAGTATTTT.

The table lists this clonotype with a few counts. The V call is TRBV7-2, the J call TRBJ1-1; 7 nucleotides agree with TRBD1. V trimming: 1 base; J trimming: 7 bases; junction bases outside the gene matches: 9. Per the germline V gene, CDR1 is SGHTA and CDR2 is FQGNSA. CDR3 length: 15 amino acids. This chain's CDR3 is CASSLVGGQMLEAFF. The CDR3 nucleotides read TGTGCCAGCAGCTTAGTGGGGGGACAGATGCTTGAAGCTTTCTTT.

In its sample, this clonotype was seen many times. The chain has TRBV3-1 and TRBJ1-1, with 8 positions matching TRBD1. Trimming removed 1 base from V and 6 bases from J; junction bases left unmatched: 4. The CDR3 has 14 amino acids. Germline-derived CDR1 and CDR2 are LGHDT and YNNKEL (reference sequence). DNA of the CDR3: TGTGCCAGCAGCCAAGCCGGACAGGGCGCTGAAGCTTTCTTT. Its protein product is CASSQAGQGAEAFF.

V is TRBV20-1 and J is TRBJ1-1; 7 bases agree with TRBD1. The CDR3 extends over 12 amino acids. V lost 5 bases and J lost 3; bases outside the gene matches: 3. CDR1 is DFQATT, CDR2 SNEGSKA, per germline (reference sequence). This CDR3 reads CSALGTDTEAFF. The CDR3 coding sequence is TGCAGTGCTCTAGGGACAGACACTGAAGCTTTCTTT.

This clonotype was seen a few times. The chain uses TRBV7-2 and TRBJ2-4; 8 bases fit TRBD1. CDR3 length equals 13 residues. V trimming: 5 bases; J trimming: 6 bases; junction bases outside the gene matches: 3. Germline V gene data show CDR1 as SGHTA and CDR2 as FQGNSA. The CDR3, as DNA: TGTGCCAGCAGCGCAGGACAGGGAAACATTCAGTACTTC. Amino acid sequence: CASSAGQGNIQYF.

The rearrangement joins TRBV5-1 to TRBJ1-1; no firm D call. Between the trimmed V and J ends, which lost 3 bases and 3 bases, there was a span of 18 bases. Germline CDR1 and CDR2: SGHRS and YFSETQ. The length of the CDR3 is 16 residues. CDR3: CASSWVPRETDTEAFF. The DNA for the CDR3 is TGCGCCAGCAGCTGGGTCCCCCGGGAGACGGACACTGAAGCTTTCTTT. Full variable domain (outside the CDR3, taken from reference TRBV5-1 and TRBJ1-1): KAGVTQTPRYLIKTRGQQVTLSCSPISGHRSVSWYQQTPGQGLQFLFEYFSETQRNKGNFPGRFSGRQFSNSRSEMNVSTLELGDSALYLCASSWVPRETDTEAFFGQGTRLTVV.

Turning to this clonotype: This sequence is one base from a far larger clone and is likely a read error. Because it lacks the conserved phenylalanine or tryptophan at the end, this CDR3 is likely a read error. The CDR3 loop is CASSLEDTQYI. The DNA for the CDR3 is TGCGCCAGCAGCTTGGAAGATACGCAGTATATT. The chain is built from TRBV5-1 and TRBJ2-3, with D unresolved. V lost 0 bases and J 5 bases, leaving 1 base between the germline ends. Germline V gene sequence: CDR1 SGHRS, CDR2 YFSETQ. This CDR3 is built from 11 residues.